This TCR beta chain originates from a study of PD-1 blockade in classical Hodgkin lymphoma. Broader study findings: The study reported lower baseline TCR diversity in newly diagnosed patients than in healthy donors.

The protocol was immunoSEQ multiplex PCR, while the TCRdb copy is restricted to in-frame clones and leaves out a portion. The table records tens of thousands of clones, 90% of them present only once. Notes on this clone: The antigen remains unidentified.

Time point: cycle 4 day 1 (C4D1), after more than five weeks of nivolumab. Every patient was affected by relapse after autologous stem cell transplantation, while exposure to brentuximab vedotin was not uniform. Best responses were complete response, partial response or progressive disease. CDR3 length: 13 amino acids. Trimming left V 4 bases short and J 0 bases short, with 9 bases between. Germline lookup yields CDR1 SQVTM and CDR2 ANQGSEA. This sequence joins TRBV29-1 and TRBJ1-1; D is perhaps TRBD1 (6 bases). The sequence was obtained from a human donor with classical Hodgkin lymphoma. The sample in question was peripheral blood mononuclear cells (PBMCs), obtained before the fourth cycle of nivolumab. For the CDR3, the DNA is TGCAGCGTTGGGGGGGGCTTGAACACTGAAGCTTTCTTT. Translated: CSVGGGLNTEAFF. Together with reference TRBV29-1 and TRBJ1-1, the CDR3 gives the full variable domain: SAVISQKPSRDICQRGTSLTIQCQVDSQVTMMFWYRQQPGQSLTLIATANQGSEATYESGFVIDKFPISRPNLTFSTLTVSNMSPEDSSIYLCSVGGGLNTEAFFGQGTRLTVV.